This T cell receptor beta chain was recorded in a study of neurological immune-mediated disorders. Study-wide findings and caveats: None of the CDR3 amino acid sequences of expanded clones recurred across subjects, suggesting private repertoires in all groups.

Time point denoted: longitudinal time-point 3. Germline V CDR1 and CDR2: MNHEY, SVGAGI. Trimming shortened V by 2 bases and J by 5 bases, and 12 bases separated the two germline ends. The CDR3 runs to 15 residues. This clonotype was detected many times. Antigen: not known. The cDNA came from 5'RACE, which used 10-nucleotide random UMIs. TCRdb itself ran the 5' RACE reads through MiXCR, one entry per CDR3 protein. In the table there are around 51,000 distinct CDR3 sequences, 12% of which are singletons. This receptor was obtained from a male donor with HTLV-1-associated myelopathy (HAM/TSP). Sequencing input: PBMCs. V gene TRBV6-5 combines with J gene TRBJ2-2; weak D call: TRBD2 (6 bases). In DNA, the CDR3 is TGTGCCAGCAGTTACGTGGGGGGAATAACCGGGGAGCTGTTTTTT. This encodes CASSYVGGITGELFF.